Presented here are 3 T cell receptor beta chains from one specimen sequenced in a study of T cell responses to AZD1222 COVID-19 vaccine. Generated by immunoSEQ multiplex PCR, the TCRdb table keeps only in-frame clones and is missing some. The table includes about 140,000 clones, roughly 92% detected once. The material sequenced was peripheral blood, taken on day 0 of AZD1222 vaccination. The source is an adult in good health.

This chain links TRBV28 with TRBJ2-3, with TRBD1 identical over 10 bases. The CDR3 is 12 residues long. The V gene's germline CDR1 is MDHEN and CDR2 SYDVKM. Trimming removed 4 bases from V and 14 bases from J; junction bases left unmatched: 6. CDR3 DNA: TGTGCCAGCAGTTCTCCGGGACAGGGGCCGTATTTT. Its protein product is CASSSPGQGPYF.

This chain joins TRBV4-1 and TRBJ1-3, with no clear D. Germline values: CDR1 MGHRA, CDR2 YSYEKL. The CDR3 extends over 16 amino acids. V lost 0 bases, J lost 1 base, and 10 bases lay in between. In nucleotides, the CDR3 is TGCGCCAGCAGCCAAGATTATAGGACGTCTGGAAACACCATATATTTT. Residues: CASSQDYRTSGNTIYF.

V and J are TRBV21-1 and TRBJ2-1; the D call of TRBD2 is as the table states it, not checked on the DNA. TRBV21-1 is listed as a pseudogene. There are 18 residues in the CDR3. The CDR3 sequence: CASSKFRVGGGRHNEQFF. CDR3 DNA: TGTGCCAGCAGCAAATTTCGTGTTGGGGGGGGACGGCACAATGAGCAGTTCTTC.